A selection of T cell receptor beta chains follows, all from one sample in a study of blood T cell repertoires in COVID-19. The assay was immunoSEQ multiplex PCR, and TCRdb's table has in-frame clones only and misses some. The sample lists some 150,000 clones, approximately 80% occurring once. Sequenced input: peripheral blood. The receptors originated from a man between 60 and 75 years old with active or convalescent COVID-19. The CDR3 runs from the conserved cysteine through the conserved F or W. The D gene is left open where the match is weak. Size tells how often a clone was seen (once, few, many) or the class of an expanded clone, and some rows leave it out.

D gene	V gene	J gene	clone size	CDR3 DNA	CDR3 protein
TRBD1	TRBV14	TRBJ2-3	-	TGTGCCAGCAGCCGTACAGGGGCAGATACGCAGTATTTT	CASSRTGADTQYF
-	TRBV5-1	TRBJ2-1	-	TGCGCCAGCACCCCCCTGCCGGGAGCTAATGAGCAGTTCTTC	CASTPLPGANEQFF
-	TRBV14	TRBJ2-3	-	TGTGCCAGCAGCCGAGGCAGGAGGGCCGCAGATACGCAGTATTTT	CASSRGRRAADTQYF
TRBD1	TRBV5-1	TRBJ1-5	-	TGCGCCAGCAGTACCGGGACAGGGGGACCCAATCAGCCCCAGCATTTT	CASSTGTGGPNQPQHF
TRBD1	TRBV30	TRBJ2-3	-	TGTGCCTGGAGTGGGGGGGACAGGGGGCACACAGATACGCAGTATTTT	CAWSGGDRGHTDTQYF
-	TRBV4-1	TRBJ1-3	-	TGCGCCAGCAGCCAGGGACAATTTGGAAACACCATATATTTT	CASSQGQFGNTIYF
TRBD1	TRBV28	TRBJ1-4	-	TGTGCCAGCAGGGGGGGACAGGGCCCTAATGAAAAACTGTTTTTT	CASRGGQGPNEKLFF
TRBD2	TRBV12-5	TRBJ2-7	once	TGTGCTAGTGGTCCGACTAGCGGAGAACTGGCCTACGAGCAGTACTTC	CASGPTSGELAYEQYF
TRBD1	TRBV7-9	TRBJ2-3	-	TGTGCCAGCAGCGCGCCCCCGGGACAGGGGGCAACAGATACGCAGTATTTT	CASSAPPGQGATDTQYF
-	TRBV19	TRBJ1-2	-	TGTGCCAGTAGTGCAATACCCCGGACAAGCAGCTATGGCTACACCTTC	CASSAIPRTSSYGYTF
-	TRBV4-2	TRBJ2-2	-	TGTGCCAGCAGCCAAGAAGGGGCAGGGCTTGGGGAGCTGTTTTTT	CASSQEGAGLGELFF
-	TRBV28	TRBJ2-7	-	TGTGCCAGCAGCCTTCGAGAAGTTATCTACGAGCAGTACTTC	CASSLREVIYEQYF
-	TRBV4-2	TRBJ1-1	-	TGTGCCAGCAGCCAAGGGCGGGAAGCTTTCTTT	CASSQGREAFF
-	TRBV19	TRBJ1-1	once	TGTGCCAGTAGTTCGTTTAGCCGGTCGAACACTGAAGCTTTCTTT	CASSSFSRSNTEAFF
-	TRBV27	TRBJ2-5	-	TGTGCCAGCAGTTTAGCGGGATACCAAGAGACCCAGTACTTC	CASSLAGYQETQYF
-	TRBV2	TRBJ1-5	-	TGTGCCAGCAGTGAGGAGGCCCTAGGCAATCAGCCCCAGCATTTT	CASSEEALGNQPQHF
TRBD2	TRBV18	TRBJ2-2	-	TGTGCCAGCTCACCCCTCGGGGGGGCTAGCGGATACACCGGGGAGCTGTTTTTT	CASSPLGGASGYTGELFF
-	TRBV14	TRBJ1-1	few	TGTGCCAGCAGCCGCCTAAGGACAGTCAACACTGAAGCTTTCTTT	CASSRLRTVNTEAFF
TRBD2	TRBV5-6	TRBJ2-1	-	TGTGCCAGCAGATCGACTAGCGGCTCCTACAATGAGCAGTTCTTC	CASRSTSGSYNEQFF
TRBD1	TRBV7-2	TRBJ2-1	-	TGTGCCAGCAGCTTATACGGACAGGGATACAATGAGCAGTTCTTC	CASSLYGQGYNEQFF
TRBD2	TRBV19	TRBJ2-2	-	TGTGCCAGTAGTAGTCGTCTAGCGGGAGGGCCTTTGGGCGGGGAGCTGTTTTTT	CASSSRLAGGPLGGELFF
-	TRBV2	TRBJ2-5	once	TGTGCCAGCAGTGAAGAGACACTGCAGTACTTC	CASSEETLQYF
-	TRBV7-8	TRBJ2-7	-	TGTGCCAGCAGCGCGATCTCCTACGAGCAGTACTTC	CASSAISYEQYF
-	TRBV18	TRBJ2-7	-	TGTGCCAGCTCACCAAACAGGGTCAGCTACGAGCAGTACTTC	CASSPNRVSYEQYF
TRBD1	TRBV6-5	TRBJ1-2	-	TGTGCCAGCAGTTACTCGGCAGGGGGCAACTATGGCTACACCTTC	CASSYSAGGNYGYTF